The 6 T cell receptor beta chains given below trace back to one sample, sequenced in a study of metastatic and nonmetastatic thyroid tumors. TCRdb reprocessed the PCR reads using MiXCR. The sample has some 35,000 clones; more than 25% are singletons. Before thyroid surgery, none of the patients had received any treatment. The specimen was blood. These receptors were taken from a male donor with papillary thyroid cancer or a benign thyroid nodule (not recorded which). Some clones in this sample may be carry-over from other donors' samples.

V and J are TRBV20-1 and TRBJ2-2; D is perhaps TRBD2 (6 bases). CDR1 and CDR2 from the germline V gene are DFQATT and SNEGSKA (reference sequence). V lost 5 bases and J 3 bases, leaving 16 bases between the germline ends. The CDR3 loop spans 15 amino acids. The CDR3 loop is CSAAPFSGYTGELFF. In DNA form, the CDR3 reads TGCAGTGCTGCACCCTTTAGCGGCTACACCGGGGAGCTGTTTTTT.

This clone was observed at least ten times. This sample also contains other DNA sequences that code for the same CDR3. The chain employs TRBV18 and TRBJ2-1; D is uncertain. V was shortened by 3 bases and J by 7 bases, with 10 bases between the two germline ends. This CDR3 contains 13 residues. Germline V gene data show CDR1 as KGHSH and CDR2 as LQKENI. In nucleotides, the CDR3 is TGTGCCAGCTCACCCGGCGGTCTGAATGAGCAGTTCTTC. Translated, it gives CASSPGGLNEQFF.

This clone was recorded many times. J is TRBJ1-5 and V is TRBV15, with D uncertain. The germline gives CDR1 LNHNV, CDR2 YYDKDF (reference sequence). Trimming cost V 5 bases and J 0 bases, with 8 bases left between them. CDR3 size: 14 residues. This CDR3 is CATSSDPSNQPQHF. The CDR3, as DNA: TGTGCCACCAGCTCTGACCCTAGCAATCAGCCCCAGCATTTT.

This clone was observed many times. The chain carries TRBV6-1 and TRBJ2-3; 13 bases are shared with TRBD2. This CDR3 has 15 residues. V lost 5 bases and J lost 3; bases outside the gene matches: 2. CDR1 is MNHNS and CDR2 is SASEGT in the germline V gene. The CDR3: CASSKLAGGTDTQYF. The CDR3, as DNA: TGTGCCAGCAGTAAACTAGCGGGGGGGACAGATACGCAGTATTTT.

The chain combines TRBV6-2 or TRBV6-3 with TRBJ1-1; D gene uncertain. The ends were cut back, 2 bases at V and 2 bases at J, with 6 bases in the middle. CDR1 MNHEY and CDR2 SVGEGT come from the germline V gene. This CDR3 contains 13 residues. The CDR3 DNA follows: TGTGCCAGCAGTTACGATCCTAACACTGAAGCTTTCTTT. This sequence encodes CASSYDPNTEAFF.

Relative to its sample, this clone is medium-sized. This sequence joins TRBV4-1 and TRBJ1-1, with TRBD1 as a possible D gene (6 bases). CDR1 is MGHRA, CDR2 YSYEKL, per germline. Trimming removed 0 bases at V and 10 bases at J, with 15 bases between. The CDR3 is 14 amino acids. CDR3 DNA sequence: TGCGCCAGCAGCCAAGACTTACAGGGCTCGAGAGCTTTCTTT. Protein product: CASSQDLQGSRAFF.